One and the same sample provided the 23 T cell receptor beta chains below, sequenced in a study of T cell responses to AZD1222 COVID-19 vaccine. The repertoire was sequenced with immunoSEQ multiplex PCR; TCRdb's copy has only in-frame clones and lacks some. Of roughly 130,000 clones in the sample, 80% to 90% were seen once. The sequencing used peripheral blood, collected on day 0 of AZD1222 vaccination. Receptors originate from an adult in good health.

This clone appeared a few times. The chain employs TRBV29-1 and TRBJ1-2; 7 bases map to TRBD1. J lost 1 base, V lost 5 bases, and 7 bases had no gene match. CDR3 length: 14 residues. CDR1 SQVTM and CDR2 ANQGSEA come from the germline V gene. DNA for the CDR3: TGCAGCGTTTTTAACAGGGGTCGTAACTATGGCTACACCTTC. Amino acid sequence: CSVFNRGRNYGYTF.

The V call is TRBV5-5, the J call TRBJ1-1; D is uncertain. CDR1 and CDR2 from the germline V gene are SGHKS and YYEKEE (reference sequence). V was cut by 3 bases and J by 1 base, with 25 bases left in between. The CDR3 extends over 19 amino acids. The DNA of the CDR3 is TGTGCCAGCAGCTCCTCCGACATGTGGTATCCCGATCGGAACACTGAAGCTTTCTTT. It encodes CASSSSDMWYPDRNTEAFF.

The sample holds a few counts of this clone. V usage is TRBV19 and J usage is TRBJ1-1; 10 positions agree with TRBD1. J gave up 5 bases and V 5 bases, and 11 bases lay outside the gene matches. CDR1 is LNHDA and CDR2 is SQIVND in the germline V gene (reference sequence). The CDR3 spans 16 residues. The CDR3 region has the DNA TGTGCCAGTAGTCTATGGACAGGGGGAACAAAAACTGAAGCTTTCTTT. Protein product: CASSLWTGGTKTEAFF. Full variable domain (missing parts from reference TRBV19 and TRBJ1-1): DGGITQSPKYLFRKEGQNVTLSCEQNLNHDAMYWYRQDPGQGLRLIYYSQIVNDFQKGDIAEGYSVSREKKESFPLTVTSAQKNPTAFYLCASSLWTGGTKTEAFFGQGTRLTVV.

CDR3 residues: CASSGDSFNQPQHF. For the CDR3, the DNA is TGTGCCAGTAGCGGGGACAGCTTCAATCAGCCCCAGCATTTT. The rearrangement joins TRBV19 to TRBJ1-5, with 7 positions matching TRBD1. The germline V gene encodes CDR1 LNHDA and CDR2 SQIVND (reference sequence). Trimming at V came to 6 bases and at J to 3 bases, leaving 5 bases not matched to a gene. This CDR3 comprises 14 residues.

The chain has TRBV12-5 and TRBJ1-2; a weak D match, TRBD1 (6 bases). V lost 6 bases, J lost 2 bases, and 13 bases lay in between. The CDR3 extends over 14 amino acids. Germline V lookup: CDR1 LGHNT, CDR2 FRNRAP. The CDR3 nucleotides read TGTGCTAGTGGCCTAAGCGGGGGCAACTATGGCTACACCTTC. It yields the protein CASGLSGGNYGYTF.

This clone has just one count. The junction departs from germline at one end; a sequencing error may be responsible. The V and J genes are TRBV6-1 and TRBJ1-6, with TRBD1 as a possible D gene (6 bases). CDR3 length: 12 amino acids. Germline lookup yields CDR1 MNHNS and CDR2 SASEGT. The CDR3 region has the DNA TGTGCCAGCGGTGACAGGAATTCACCCCTCCACTTT. Residues: CASGDRNSPLHF.

In its sample, this clone was seen a few times. This chain connects TRBV29-1 to TRBJ2-7; 10 bases map to TRBD1. This CDR3 has 13 residues. V shed 3 bases, J shed 2 bases, and the junction held 1 base outside the gene matches. Germline values: CDR1 SQVTM, CDR2 ANQGSEA. CDR3 amino acids: CSVDGTGAYEQYF. The CDR3 nucleotides read TGCAGCGTTGACGGGACAGGGGCCTACGAGCAGTACTTC.

V usage is TRBV28 and J usage is TRBJ1-1; D is unresolved. The V end was cut by 7 bases, the J end by 4 bases, with 19 bases between. The CDR3 spans 15 residues. Germline CDR1 and CDR2: MDHEN and SYDVKM. The CDR3 region has the DNA TGTGCCAGCATCGGAGTATGGGAAAGGAGCACTGAAGCTTTCTTT. It encodes CASIGVWERSTEAFF.

The V gene is TRBV18, the J gene TRBJ2-7, with 10 bases lining up with TRBD1. This CDR3 comprises 16 residues. Germline CDR1 and CDR2: KGHSH and LQKENI. V shed 6 bases and J 5 bases; nucleotides not matched to a gene: 13. This CDR3 reads CASSPLVGTGDNEQYF. In DNA, the CDR3 is TGTGCCAGCTCCCCTCTGGTCGGGACAGGGGACAACGAGCAGTACTTC.

The chain has TRBV30 and TRBJ1-3; D uncertain. Germline CDR1 is GTSNPN and CDR2 is SVGIG (reference sequence). This CDR3 contains 13 residues. V dropped 8 bases and J dropped 0 bases, with 11 bases sitting between them. Here the CDR3 DNA reads TGTGCCGTCGGGCAGAGCTCTGGAAACACCATATATTTT. Translation: CAVGQSSGNTIYF. Looking up the rest from reference TRBV30 and TRBJ1-3 gives the full variable domain: SQTIHQWPATLVQPVGSPLSLECTVEGTSNPNLYWYRQAAGRGLQLLFYSVGIGQISSEVPQNLSASRPQDRQFILSSKKLLLSDSGFYLCAVGQSSGNTIYFGEGSWLTVV.

V and J are TRBV19 and TRBJ1-5; TRBD1 might be the D (5 bases). From germline, CDR1 is LNHDA and CDR2 SQIVND (reference sequence). V lost 7 bases and J lost 2, with 9 bases in between. The CDR3 consists of 13 residues. The CDR3 DNA follows: TGTGCCAGTATGGACACTCGCAATCAGCCCCAGCATTTT. Protein product: CASMDTRNQPQHF.

The chain combines TRBV7-3 with TRBJ2-1, with 9 nucleotides matching TRBD2. Germline CDR1 reads SGHTA; CDR2 reads FQGTGA. After removal of 1 base from V and 0 bases from J, the junction contained 4 bases not matched to a gene. The CDR3 is made up of 17 amino acids. CDR3 sequence: CASSLMPSGNSYNEQFF. The CDR3 DNA is TGTGCCAGCAGCTTAATGCCTAGCGGGAACTCCTACAATGAGCAGTTCTTC.

The chain links TRBV7-9 to TRBJ2-5; no definite D call. CDR1 and CDR2 from the germline V gene are SEHNR and FQNEAQ (reference sequence). This CDR3 has 13 amino acids. Trimming cost V 3 bases and J 1 base, with 6 bases left between them. This CDR3 is CASSFRVQETQYF. The CDR3 DNA is TGTGCCAGCAGCTTTAGGGTCCAAGAGACCCAGTACTTC.

The J gene is TRBJ1-1, the V gene TRBV7-9, with 9 nucleotides matching TRBD1. The germline V gene encodes CDR1 SEHNR and CDR2 FQNEAQ (reference sequence). Trimming cost V 5 bases and J 10 bases; bases outside gene matches: 2. The CDR3 has 11 residues. CDR3 in DNA: TGTGCCAGCAGCCAGGGACAGGGAGCTTTCTTT. As protein: CASSQGQGAFF.

V usage is TRBV5-4 and J usage is TRBJ2-5, with D possibly being TRBD1 (7 bases). The germline V gene encodes CDR1 SGHNT and CDR2 YYREEE (reference sequence). This CDR3 has 15 residues. V was clipped by 1 base and J by 3 bases, with 13 bases between them. This CDR3 is CASSLRTGGEETQYF. The CDR3, as DNA: TGTGCCAGCAGCTTGCGGACAGGAGGGGAAGAGACCCAGTACTTC.

This clone was observed a handful of times. This chain joins TRBV30 and TRBJ2-6; the D gene is possibly TRBD2 (6 bases). The germline V and J ends were trimmed by 8 bases and 2 bases, with 13 bases remaining between them. Per the germline V gene, CDR1 is GTSNPN and CDR2 is SVGIG (reference sequence). This CDR3 has 14 residues. The CDR3 spells CAGVGRTGANVLTF. In nucleotides, the CDR3 is TGTGCCGGGGTGGGGAGGACTGGGGCCAACGTCCTGACTTTC. Using reference TRBV30 and TRBJ2-6 for the parts outside the CDR3, the full variable domain is SQTIHQWPATLVQPVGSPLSLECTVEGTSNPNLYWYRQAAGRGLQLLFYSVGIGQISSEVPQNLSASRPQDRQFILSSKKLLLSDSGFYLCAGVGRTGANVLTFGAGSRLTVL.

This clone was recorded once. This chain's CDR3 is CASSLSTDTQYF. The CDR3 DNA sequence: TGTGCCAGCAGCTTAAGCACAGATACGCAGTATTTT. The chain couples TRBV7-9 to TRBJ2-3; D remains ambiguous. The V gene's germline CDR1 is SEHNR and CDR2 FQNEAQ (reference sequence). The CDR3 loop spans 12 amino acids. V was pared by 2 bases and J by 0 bases, with 0 bases between.

The chain carries TRBV24-1 and TRBJ2-7; 11 nucleotides agree with TRBD1. CDR3 length equals 16 residues. Germline V gene sequence: CDR1 KGHDR, CDR2 SFDVKD. V was clipped by 2 bases and J by 2 bases; unmatched bases: 4. Here the CDR3 reads CATSDSGQGAPYEQYF. The CDR3 DNA sequence: TGTGCCACCAGTGATTCCGGACAGGGGGCCCCCTACGAGCAGTACTTC.

The chain is built from TRBV7-9 and TRBJ2-1, with D unresolved. Trimming took off 5 bases at V and 8 bases at J, with 10 bases between the two ends. Germline values: CDR1 SEHNR, CDR2 FQNEAQ (reference sequence). This CDR3 is 12 amino acids long. CDR3 protein: CASSPVSHEQFF. CDR3 nucleotide sequence: TGTGCCAGCAGCCCCGTGAGCCATGAGCAGTTCTTC.

The V call is TRBV9, the J call TRBJ1-3; D is uncertain. The CDR3 spans 15 residues. From germline, CDR1 is SGDLS and CDR2 YYNGEE. V was clipped by 0 bases and J by 0 bases, with 7 bases between them. The CDR3 nucleotides are TGTGCCAGCAGCGTAGGTATCGACTCTGGAAACACCATATATTTT. Translating it yields CASSVGIDSGNTIYF.

The chain is built from TRBV20-1 and TRBJ2-7; D may be TRBD1 or TRBD2 (5 bases each). CDR1 DFQATT and CDR2 SNEGSKA come from the germline V gene (reference sequence). The CDR3 runs 17 residues. V was cut by 3 bases and J by 2 bases, with 23 bases left in between. As DNA, the CDR3 is TGCAGTGCTAGTGATCGGAGGAACCCGAGGGGACCCTACGAGCAGTACTTC. Translation gives CSASDRRNPRGPYEQYF.

About this clone itself: One end of the junction varies from germline; a read error may be responsible. J is TRBJ1-2 and V is TRBV20-1; no reliable D call. CDR1 is DFQATT, CDR2 SNEGSKA, per germline (reference sequence). The CDR3 is made up of 11 amino acids. CDR3 residues: CSATRGGALAF. CDR3 DNA: TGCAGTGCTACTAGAGGTGGCGCTTTGGCCTTC.

This chain links TRBV10-2 with TRBJ1-6; 7 bases match TRBD1. The CDR3 consists of 14 residues. Trimming cost V 7 bases and J 9 bases; bases outside gene matches: 9. CDR1 and CDR2 from the germline V gene are WSHSY and SAAADI. CDR3 DNA: TGCGCCAGCATTCTGGGACAGCCGGGTTCACCCCTCCACTTT. This codes for CASILGQPGSPLHF.